These 16 T cell receptor beta chains originate from one sample sequenced in a study of CD8 T cells in ankylosing spondylitis. The antigens these receptors bind are not known. Study-level findings and limits: Blood from ankylosing spondylitis patients appeared to carry a characteristic roughly 8-variant TCR beta motif.

MiXCR was run by TCRdb on the 5' RACE reads, yielding one entry per CDR3 protein. Of about 220,000 distinct CDR3 sequences listed, about a sixth are singletons. Sequenced sample: blood, either unsorted or a sorted T cell fraction (not recorded which). These receptors were taken from a male donor with ankylosing spondylitis.

The chain employs TRBV19 and TRBJ1-5; 7 positions match TRBD1. Germline lookup yields CDR1 LNHDA and CDR2 SQIVND (reference sequence). V lost 5 bases, J lost 7 bases, and 11 bases stayed unmatched. This CDR3 has 15 residues. The DNA for the CDR3 is TGTGCCAGTAGTGAGGTCAGGGGGAGGGAACAGCCCCAGCATTTT. This translates into CASSEVRGREQPQHF. The full variable domain, rest sourced from reference TRBV19 and TRBJ1-5, is DGGITQSPKYLFRKEGQNVTLSCEQNLNHDAMYWYRQDPGQGLRLIYYSQIVNDFQKGDIAEGYSVSREKKESFPLTVTSAQKNPTAFYLCASSEVRGREQPQHFGDGTRLSIL.

The V and J genes are TRBV5-1 and TRBJ2-7; a weak D match, TRBD2 (6 bases). This CDR3 is 16 amino acids long. The V end was cut by 4 bases, the J end by 2 bases, with 19 bases between. Germline CDR1 reads SGHRS; CDR2 reads YFSETQ. CDR3 nucleotides: TGCGCCAGCAGCCCACTTCGCGGGACGGCTACCTACGAGCAGTACTTC. It specifies CASSPLRGTATYEQYF.

The V call is TRBV7-9, the J call TRBJ2-7; 10 positions agree with TRBD1. The CDR3 length is 14 residues. J was trimmed by 5 bases and V by 0 bases; bases with no gene match: 1. Germline V gene data show CDR1 as SEHNR and CDR2 as FQNEAQ (reference sequence). The CDR3 region has the DNA TGTGCCAGCAGCTTAGCTGGGACAGGGGACGAGCAGTACTTC. Protein product: CASSLAGTGDEQYF.

The sample holds a few counts of this clonotype. This chain joins TRBV4-3 and TRBJ2-1; 9 positions match TRBD2. This CDR3 spans 16 amino acids. Germline-derived CDR1 and CDR2 are LGHNA and YSLEER. Losses at the gene ends were 0 bases for V and 10 bases for J; bases not matched to a gene: 10. The CDR3 sequence is CASSQDLITAGGEQFF. For the CDR3, the DNA is TGCGCCAGCAGCCAAGATCTGATCACCGCGGGGGGGGAGCAGTTCTTC.

CDR3 amino acids: CASSTTGQGAKTAGELFF. The CDR3 DNA is TGCGCCAGCAGCACCACGGGACAGGGGGCGAAGACAGCCGGGGAGCTGTTTTTT. The V and J genes are TRBV5-1 and TRBJ2-2; 12 bases fit TRBD1. Germline V gives CDR1 SGHRS, CDR2 YFSETQ. The CDR3 extends over 18 amino acids. The trim removed 4 bases at V and 6 bases at J, leaving 13 bases unmatched.

This chain links TRBV4-1 with TRBJ2-1; 7 positions match TRBD2. CDR3 size: 16 residues. The ends lost 4 bases at V and 0 bases at J; junction bases unmatched: 6. Germline V gene data show CDR1 as MGHRA and CDR2 as YSYEKL. CDR3 region: CASSPGPSGSYNEQFF. The CDR3 bases are TGCGCCAGCAGCCCGGGCCCTAGCGGCTCCTACAATGAGCAGTTCTTC.

In DNA, the CDR3 is TGCGCCAGCAGCCAAGACTGGGCCGCCTACGAGCAGTACTTC. As protein: CASSQDWAAYEQYF. The V and J genes are TRBV4-1 and TRBJ2-7; D unresolved. CDR3 size: 14 residues. Trimming shortened V by 0 bases and J by 2 bases, and 8 bases separated the two germline ends. Per the germline V gene, CDR1 is MGHRA and CDR2 is YSYEKL.

V usage is TRBV9 and J usage is TRBJ2-5; D not certain. The V end lost 4 bases, the J end lost 0 bases, and 10 bases lay between the germline ends. CDR3 size: 14 residues. Germline lookup yields CDR1 SGDLS and CDR2 YYNGEE. The DNA for the CDR3 is TGTGCCAGCAGCCCCAGTGGCGACCAAGAGACCCAGTACTTC. It encodes CASSPSGDQETQYF.

The V gene is TRBV7-9, the J gene TRBJ2-5, with D possibly being TRBD2 (6 bases). The CDR3 loop spans 14 amino acids. Germline V gene sequence: CDR1 SEHNR, CDR2 FQNEAQ (reference sequence). The germline V and J ends were trimmed by 5 bases and 5 bases, with 15 bases remaining between them. CDR3 sequence reads: CASSPHAGTETQYF. CDR3 DNA sequence: TGTGCCAGCAGCCCCCATGCGGGGACGGAGACCCAGTACTTC.

The J gene is TRBJ2-3, the V gene TRBV29-1; D is perhaps TRBD2 (5 bases). The CDR3 covers 11 residues. Germline V gene data show CDR1 as SQVTM and CDR2 as ANQGSEA. Trimming pared 6 bases from V and 5 bases from J, leaving 9 bases between. The CDR3 protein is CSVGEGDTQYF. CDR3 sequence (DNA): TGCAGCGTGGGAGAAGGAGATACGCAGTATTTT.

The rearrangement uses TRBV13 and TRBJ2-1, with D perhaps TRBD2 (6 bases). This CDR3 has 16 residues. V was clipped by 2 bases and J by 5 bases, with 16 bases between them. The germline V gene encodes CDR1 PRHDT and CDR2 FYEKMQ (reference sequence). The DNA of the CDR3 is TGTGCCAGCAGCTTATTTGCGGGACTTAATGACAATGAGCAGTTCTTC. Protein sequence: CASSLFAGLNDNEQFF. Drawing the rest from reference TRBV13 and TRBJ2-1, the complete variable domain is AAGVIQSPRHLIKEKRETATLKCYPIPRHDTVYWYQQGPGQDPQFLISFYEKMQSDKGSIPDRFSAQQFSDYHSELNMSSLELGDSALYFCASSLFAGLNDNEQFFGPGTRLTVL.

The chain has TRBV29-1 and TRBJ1-3, with D maybe TRBD1 (5 bases). V was cut by 4 bases and J by 0 bases, with 7 bases left in between. Germline-derived CDR1 and CDR2 are SQVTM and ANQGSEA. This CDR3 is built from 13 residues. The CDR3 sequence is CSVAGDSGNTIYF. The CDR3 coding sequence is TGCAGCGTTGCGGGGGACTCTGGAAACACCATATATTTT.

The J gene is TRBJ2-3, the V gene TRBV20-1; TRBD2 might be the D (5 bases). The CDR3 extends over 14 amino acids. V lost 2 bases to trimming and J lost 0 bases, with 9 bases between them. Germline CDR1 DFQATT, CDR2 SNEGSKA (reference sequence). CDR3 loop: CSARKADSTDTQYF. The CDR3 nucleotides read TGCAGTGCTAGAAAAGCGGACAGCACAGATACGCAGTATTTT.

This clonotype is a singleton in its sample. The chain is built from TRBV9 and TRBJ2-7; a weak D match, TRBD2 (6 bases). V was trimmed by 0 bases and J by 2 bases, leaving 18 bases between them. This CDR3 is 17 amino acids long. Germline values: CDR1 SGDLS, CDR2 YYNGEE. CDR3 sequence reads: CASSVGPSAGHTYEQYF. The CDR3 DNA follows: TGTGCCAGCAGCGTAGGCCCTAGCGCGGGCCATACCTACGAGCAGTACTTC.

This clonotype came up a few times. The J gene is TRBJ2-3, the V gene TRBV20-1; TRBD2 might be the D (6 bases). The CDR3 spans 18 residues. Germline assignment: CDR1 DFQATT and CDR2 SNEGSKA (reference sequence). V lost 4 bases to trimming and J lost 5 bases, with 28 bases between them. This CDR3 is CSATLNGGGSRRVDTQYF. Here the CDR3 DNA reads TGCAGTGCTACCCTCAACGGGGGTGGCAGCCGGCGGGTAGATACGCAGTATTTT.

The chain has TRBV3-1 and TRBJ1-6; 9 bases match TRBD1. This CDR3 has 18 residues. V dropped 2 bases and J dropped 5; count of bases not matched to a gene: 10. Germline V gives CDR1 LGHDT, CDR2 YNNKEL (reference sequence). The CDR3 DNA reads TGTGCCAGCAGCCAAACCACAGGGGGCACCCTAAATAATTCACCCCTCCACTTT. The encoded protein is CASSQTTGGTLNNSPLHF.